This T cell receptor (beta chain) appears in the sequencing data of a study of blood T cells in healthy people across ages. Study-level findings and limits: Age advanced and TCR beta diversity per million T cells fell, roughly linearly.

The CDR3 has 12 amino acids. Losses at the gene ends were 4 bases for V and 9 bases for J; bases not matched to a gene: 4. Germline-derived CDR1 and CDR2 are SGHTA and FQGNSA. This clonotype was seen at least ten times. The antigen is unknown. All donors came from Russia, were Caucasian and healthy, and spanned ages roughly 6 to 95. Total RNA was extracted at no less than 5 micrograms per sample. A second PCR of about 7 to 12 cycles used a sample-barcoded 5' primer and a J-beta primer mix. TCRdb re-called the 5' RACE reads with MiXCR, one entry per CDR3 protein. The sample has over 550,000 distinct CDR3 sequences, about 30% seen once; the top ten hold approximately 15%.

The TCR was taken from a woman older than 75 in good health. The chain combines TRBV7-2 with TRBJ2-3; 7 bases fit TRBD1. The sequencing sample was made of blood. The chain's CDR3 is CASSYDRVTQYF. As DNA, the CDR3 is TGTGCCAGCAGCTACGACAGGGTAACGCAGTATTTT.